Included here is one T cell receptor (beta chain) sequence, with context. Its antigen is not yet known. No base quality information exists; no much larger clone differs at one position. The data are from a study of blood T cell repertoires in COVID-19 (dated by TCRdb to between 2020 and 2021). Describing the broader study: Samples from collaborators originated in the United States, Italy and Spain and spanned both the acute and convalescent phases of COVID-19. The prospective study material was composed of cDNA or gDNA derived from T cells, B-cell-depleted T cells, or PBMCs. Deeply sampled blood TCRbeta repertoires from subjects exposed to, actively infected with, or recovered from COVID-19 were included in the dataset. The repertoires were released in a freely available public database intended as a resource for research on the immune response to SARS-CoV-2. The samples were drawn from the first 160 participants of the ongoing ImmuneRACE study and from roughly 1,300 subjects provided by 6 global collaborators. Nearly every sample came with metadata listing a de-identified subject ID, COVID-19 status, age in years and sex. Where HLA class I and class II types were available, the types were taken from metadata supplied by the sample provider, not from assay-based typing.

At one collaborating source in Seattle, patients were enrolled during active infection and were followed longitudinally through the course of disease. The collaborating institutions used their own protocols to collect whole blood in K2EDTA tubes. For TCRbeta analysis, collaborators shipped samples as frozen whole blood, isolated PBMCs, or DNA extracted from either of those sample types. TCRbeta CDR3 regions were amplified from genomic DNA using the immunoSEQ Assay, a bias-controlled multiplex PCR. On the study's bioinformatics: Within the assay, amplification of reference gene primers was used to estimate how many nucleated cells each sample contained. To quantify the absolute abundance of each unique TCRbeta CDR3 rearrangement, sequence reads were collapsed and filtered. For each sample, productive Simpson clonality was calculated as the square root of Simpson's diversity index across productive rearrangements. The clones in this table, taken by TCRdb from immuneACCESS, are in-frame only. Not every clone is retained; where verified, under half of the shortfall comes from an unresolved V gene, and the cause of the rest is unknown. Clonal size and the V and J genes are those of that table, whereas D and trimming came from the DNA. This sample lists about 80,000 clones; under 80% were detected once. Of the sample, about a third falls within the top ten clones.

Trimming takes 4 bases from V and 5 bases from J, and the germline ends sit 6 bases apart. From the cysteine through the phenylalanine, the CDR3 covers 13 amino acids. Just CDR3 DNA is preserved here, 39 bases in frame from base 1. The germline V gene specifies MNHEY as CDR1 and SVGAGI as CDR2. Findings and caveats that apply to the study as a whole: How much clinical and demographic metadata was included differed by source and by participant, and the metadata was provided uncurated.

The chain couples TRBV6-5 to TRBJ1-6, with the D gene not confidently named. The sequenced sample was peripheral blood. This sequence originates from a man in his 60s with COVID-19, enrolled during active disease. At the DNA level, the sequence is TGTGCCAGCAGTTCTGAGGATAATTCACCCCTCCACTTT. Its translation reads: CASSSEDNSPLHF.